Each of the 26 T cell receptor beta chains below was sequenced from the same sample in a study of blood T cell repertoires in COVID-19. Method: immunoSEQ multiplex PCR; TCRdb's copy keeps in-frame clones and lacks some. The sample consists of a few hundred thousand clones, about 89% of them appearing once. The sequencing sample was made of peripheral blood. These receptor sequences come from a man aged 18 to 30 who had recovered from COVID-19.

This clone has only a few counts. V and J are TRBV6-5 and TRBJ1-3; 9 bases align to TRBD1. The ends lost 8 bases at V and 1 base at J; junction bases unmatched: 3. The germline CDR1 and CDR2 sequences are MNHEY and SVGAGI. The CDR3 consists of 14 residues. CDR3 loop: CASAQGASGNTIYF. As DNA, the CDR3 is TGTGCCAGCGCACAGGGGGCTTCTGGAAACACCATATATTTT.

This clone was seen once. V gene TRBV10-3 combines with J gene TRBJ2-7; TRBD1 is a possible D gene (6 bases). Germline V gives CDR1 ENHRY, CDR2 SYGVKD. The CDR3 sequence is 14 residues long. V lost 3 bases, J lost 1 base, and 10 bases lay in between. CDR3: CAISEQQGSYEQYF. In DNA form, the CDR3 reads TGTGCCATCAGTGAACAACAGGGATCCTACGAGCAGTACTTC.

The chain has TRBV12-3 or TRBV12-4 and TRBJ1-2; unclear D gene. This CDR3 contains 13 residues. Trimming pared 4 bases from V and 6 bases from J, leaving 12 bases between. The CDR3 coding sequence is TGTGCCAGCAGTTCTGGCCTCCTTGATGGCTACACCTTC. Protein product: CASSSGLLDGYTF.

This clone appeared many times. V usage is TRBV14 and J usage is TRBJ2-7; TRBD2 matches 9 bases. With V trimmed by 0 bases and J by 4 bases, 7 bases remained unmatched. The CDR3 runs to 16 residues. In germline, CDR1 is SGHDN, CDR2 FVKESK. CDR3 amino acids: CASSQDWYSGSYEQYF. CDR3 nucleotides: TGTGCCAGCAGCCAAGATTGGTATAGCGGGAGTTACGAGCAGTACTTC.

This clone appeared a few times. The chain carries TRBV30 and TRBJ2-7, with TRBD2 as a possible D gene (5 bases). CDR3 length: 11 residues. CDR1 and CDR2 (germline): GTSNPN, SVGIG (reference sequence). The CDR3 DNA sequence: TGTGCGGGGAGTGGGCACTACGAGCAGTACTTC. Translated: CAGSGHYEQYF.

This chain connects TRBV6-7 to TRBJ2-1, with 11 bases matching TRBD1. TRBV6-7 is classed as an ORF, of uncertain function. The CDR3 runs 13 residues. After removal of 5 bases from V and 7 bases from J, the junction contained 1 base not matched to a gene. CDR3 coding DNA: TGTGCCAGCAGTCGGGACAGGGGGAATGAGCAGTTCTTC. It codes for CASSRDRGNEQFF.

The chain combines TRBV10-1 with TRBJ2-7, with 7 bases lining up with TRBD2. From germline, CDR1 is WNHNN and CDR2 SYGVQD (reference sequence). The V segment lost 9 bases and the J segment 3 bases; nucleotides outside the gene matches: 8. CDR3 length equals 13 residues. CDR3 amino acids: CASSSGPLYEQYF. The CDR3, as DNA: TGCGCCAGTTCTAGCGGCCCTCTCTACGAGCAGTACTTC.

A single count supports this clone. V gene TRBV7-8 combines with J gene TRBJ1-2, with D unclear. V was trimmed by 5 bases and J by 3 bases, leaving 13 bases between them. The CDR3 has 14 amino acids. Germline V lookup: CDR1 SGHVS, CDR2 FQNEAQ. CDR3 loop: CASSPLSLDYGYTF. CDR3 DNA sequence: TGTGCCAGCAGCCCCTTGTCCCTTGACTATGGCTACACCTTC.

The chain is built from TRBV7-6 and TRBJ1-2; D is possibly TRBD1 (6 bases). Trimming removed 7 bases from V and 6 bases from J, with 15 bases in between. Germline CDR1 and CDR2: SGHVS and FNYEAQ. The CDR3 has 13 residues. CDR3 residues: CASTNPGGHGYTF. CDR3 DNA: TGTGCCAGCACCAACCCCGGGGGGCATGGCTACACCTTC. Using reference TRBV7-6 and TRBJ1-2 for the parts outside the CDR3, the full variable domain is GAGVSQSPRYKVTKRGQDVALRCDPISGHVSLYWYRQALGQGPEFLTYFNYEAQQDKSGLPNDRFSAERPEGSISTLTIQRTEQRDSAMYRCASTNPGGHGYTFGSGTRLTVV.

CDR3 sequence: CASRVGTGTDTQYF. CDR3 nucleotide sequence: TGTGCCAGCAGGGTAGGGACAGGGACAGATACGCAGTATTTT. The rearrangement joins TRBV2 to TRBJ2-3; the match to TRBD1 covers 9 bases. The CDR3 consists of 14 residues. Germline V gene sequence: CDR1 SNHLY, CDR2 FYNNEI. Germline trimming cut 6 bases from V and 3 bases from J; bases unmatched to any gene: 4.

The CDR3 sequence: CASSGRGTVSTDTQYF. The CDR3 nucleotides read TGTGCCAGCAGCGGGCGGGGGACCGTAAGCACAGATACGCAGTATTTT. The chain is built from TRBV2 and TRBJ2-3; 7 nucleotides agree with TRBD2. The trim removed 6 bases at V and 0 bases at J, leaving 9 bases unmatched. Germline assignment: CDR1 SNHLY and CDR2 FYNNEI. This CDR3 spans 16 amino acids.

This clone was recorded once. V is TRBV6-6 and J is TRBJ1-3; a possible D gene is TRBD1 (6 bases). The CDR3 runs to 16 residues. V lost 5 bases, J lost 4 bases, and 18 bases lay in between. In germline, CDR1 is MNHNY, CDR2 SVGAGI (reference sequence). The CDR3 DNA reads TGTGCCAGCAGTGCGCGGGGGCAGGTAGCGGGAAACACCATATATTTT. It encodes CASSARGQVAGNTIYF.

The chain is built from TRBV27 and TRBJ2-3; a possible D gene is TRBD1 (6 bases). Germline V gives CDR1 MNHEY, CDR2 SMNVEV (reference sequence). The CDR3 is 12 residues long. Trimming cost V 5 bases and J 10 bases, with 13 bases left between them. The CDR3 here is CASSVQQGPQYF. The DNA for the CDR3 is TGTGCCAGCAGTGTACAACAGGGACCGCAGTATTTT.

The chain links TRBV18 to TRBJ1-1, with TRBD1 matching over 10 bases. Germline loops: CDR1 KGHSH, CDR2 LQKENI. Losses at the gene ends were 6 bases for V and 1 base for J; bases not matched to a gene: 8. The CDR3 spans 16 residues. This CDR3 reads CASSPGTGAWNTEAFF. The CDR3 DNA reads TGTGCCAGCTCTCCCGGGACAGGGGCTTGGAACACTGAAGCTTTCTTT.

The V call is TRBV6-6, the J call TRBJ1-1, with D tentatively TRBD1 (6 bases). Germline values: CDR1 MNHNY, CDR2 SVGAGI (reference sequence). The CDR3 has 14 residues. V lost 10 bases and J 1 base, leaving 16 bases between the germline ends. The CDR3 loop is CATTFLQGNTEAFF. The CDR3 coding sequence is TGTGCCACCACCTTTTTACAGGGGAACACTGAAGCTTTCTTT.

This chain uses TRBV9 with TRBJ2-7; TRBD2 matches 7 bases. Unmatched junction bases numbered 15, after V lost 4 bases and J lost 2 bases. CDR3 size: 17 residues. Germline V gene lookup returns CDR1 SGDLS and CDR2 YYNGEE. CDR3 residues: CASSPRIGSGLTYEQYF. CDR3 nucleotide sequence: TGTGCCAGCAGCCCGCGGATCGGTAGCGGGCTTACCTACGAGCAGTACTTC.

The chain couples TRBV7-3 to TRBJ2-1; the D gene is possibly TRBD2 (6 bases). This CDR3 is built from 15 residues. The germline V gene has CDR1 SGHTA and CDR2 FQGTGA. V was shortened by 4 bases and J by 1 base, with 11 bases between the two germline ends. The CDR3 region is CASSSGLMSYNEQFF. The DNA for the CDR3 is TGTGCCAGCAGCTCGGGACTTATGTCCTACAATGAGCAGTTCTTC.

V and J are TRBV27 and TRBJ2-3; TRBD2 matches 9 bases. The ends lost 8 bases at V and 3 bases at J; junction bases unmatched: 12. CDR1 MNHEY and CDR2 SMNVEV come from the germline V gene (reference sequence). The CDR3 has 16 residues. CDR3: CASRWARGGPTDTQYF. Written as DNA, the CDR3 is TGTGCCAGCCGGTGGGCGCGGGGGGGCCCAACAGATACGCAGTATTTT.

This chain uses TRBV5-8 with TRBJ1-5, with unresolved D. V was clipped by 2 bases and J by 7 bases, with 7 bases between them. The CDR3 has 12 amino acids. The germline V gene has CDR1 SGHTS and CDR2 YDEGEE. The CDR3 bases are TGTGCCAGCAGCTTACTAAGACAGCCCCAGCATTTT. Residues: CASSLLRQPQHF.

The chain joins TRBV11-2 to TRBJ2-7, with TRBD1 matching 9 bases. The germline V gene encodes CDR1 SGHAT and CDR2 FQNNGV. CDR3 length: 14 amino acids. J gave up 2 bases and V 4 bases, and 3 bases lay outside the gene matches. CDR3 DNA: TGTGCCAGCAGCTATCGGGACAGGGCCTACGAGCAGTACTTC. Translated: CASSYRDRAYEQYF.

This chain joins TRBV19 and TRBJ2-7, with D tentatively TRBD1 (6 bases). Trimming took off 7 bases at V and 0 bases at J, with 16 bases between the two ends. Germline CDR1 and CDR2: LNHDA and SQIVND (reference sequence). The CDR3 has 15 amino acids. CDR3 coding DNA: TGTGCCAGTAAGACGGATGACAGGTTCTCCTACGAGCAGTACTTC. Translated: CASKTDDRFSYEQYF. The whole variable domain, filled in from reference TRBV19 and TRBJ2-7, reads DGGITQSPKYLFRKEGQNVTLSCEQNLNHDAMYWYRQDPGQGLRLIYYSQIVNDFQKGDIAEGYSVSREKKESFPLTVTSAQKNPTAFYLCASKTDDRFSYEQYFGPGTRLTVT.

The gene calls are TRBV4-3 and TRBJ1-4; TRBD1 matches 7 bases. The CDR3 is 16 amino acids. Unmatched junction bases numbered 11, after V lost 5 bases and J lost 5 bases. In germline, CDR1 is LGHNA, CDR2 YSLEER. In DNA form, the CDR3 reads TGCGCCAGCAGCTCACAGGGGACCAAGAGAAATGAAAAACTGTTTTTT. Protein product: CASSSQGTKRNEKLFF.

The genes are TRBV28 and TRBJ1-5; D possibly corresponds to TRBD1 (6 bases). V was clipped by 7 bases and J by 4 bases, with 17 bases between them. This CDR3 comprises 15 residues. Per the germline V gene, CDR1 is MDHEN and CDR2 is SYDVKM. CDR3 DNA: TGTGCCAGCACCACCGGCACAGGGCTAAATCAGCCCCAGCATTTT. This gives the protein CASTTGTGLNQPQHF.

The chain has TRBV7-8 and TRBJ1-5, with D unclear. Germline lookup yields CDR1 SGHVS and CDR2 FQNEAQ. Deletions cut 1 base from V and 2 bases from J, with 15 bases between. The CDR3 is made up of 17 amino acids. CDR3 sequence: CASSLEHIRGGNQPQHF. The CDR3 nucleotides are TGTGCCAGCAGCTTAGAACATATCAGAGGTGGCAATCAGCCCCAGCATTTT.

V and J are TRBV18 and TRBJ2-7; 8 bases line up with TRBD1. This CDR3 is built from 14 residues. J gave up 7 bases and V 0 bases, and 5 bases lay outside the gene matches. Germline values: CDR1 KGHSH, CDR2 LQKENI. DNA of the CDR3: TGTGCCAGCTCACCACCGGGACAGGAAGGGGAGCAGTACTTC. Its protein is CASSPPGQEGEQYF.

The chain has TRBV13 and TRBJ2-7, with 9 positions matching TRBD2. The V gene's germline CDR1 is PRHDT and CDR2 FYEKMQ (reference sequence). This CDR3 has 17 amino acids. V lost 5 bases, J lost 5 bases, and 16 bases stayed unmatched. CDR3 bases: TGTGCCAGCAGCGTTAGCGGGAGCCTCCCCCCGGTGAACGAGCAGTACTTC. It yields the protein CASSVSGSLPPVNEQYF.